Described below is a single TCR beta chain sequence and its context. What it binds is not known. The sample originates from a study of cytomegalovirus exposure and HLA in healthy donors. CDR3 length: 17 amino acids. Germline V gene sequence: CDR1 SGHRS, CDR2 YFSETQ. V was pared by 4 bases and J by 0 bases, with 10 bases of the junction left unmatched. Donors had nominal health at sampling but likely had unrecorded immune exposures. Study-wide points: It was likely that a cluster of highly shared sequence variants was a sequencing artifact. Versus the approximately 700-donor mean, an Asian-associated ancestry cluster reportedly showed fewer N-insertions in a later analysis. Reportedly, TCR beta sequences accurately predicted HLA-A and HLA-B alleles in most subjects.

Primers included in the PCR were 60 Vbeta and 13 Jbeta primers. Assay used: immunoSEQ multiplex PCR; TCRdb lists only in-frame clones, some missing. This table has under 100,000 clones, around 10% appearing once. Sequences were obtained from PBMCs. The sequence derives from a man in his fifties or sixties in good health and CMV-seropositive. The chain uses TRBV5-1 and TRBJ2-5, with TRBD1 identical over 9 bases. This CDR3 reads CASSLGATGGYQETQYF. The CDR3 bases are TGCGCCAGCAGCCTGGGCGCGACAGGGGGTTACCAAGAGACCCAGTACTTC.